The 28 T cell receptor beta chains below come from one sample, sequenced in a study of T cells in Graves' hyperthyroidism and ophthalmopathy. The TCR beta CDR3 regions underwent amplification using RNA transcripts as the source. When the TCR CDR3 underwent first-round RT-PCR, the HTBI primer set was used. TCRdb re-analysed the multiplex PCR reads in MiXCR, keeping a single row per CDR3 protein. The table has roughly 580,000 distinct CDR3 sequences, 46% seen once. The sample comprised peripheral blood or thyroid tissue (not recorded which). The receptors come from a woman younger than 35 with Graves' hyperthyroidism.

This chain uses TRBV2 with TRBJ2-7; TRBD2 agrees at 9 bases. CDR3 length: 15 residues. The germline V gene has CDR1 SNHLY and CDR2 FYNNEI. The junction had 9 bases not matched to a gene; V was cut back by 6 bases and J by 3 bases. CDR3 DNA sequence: TGTGCCAGCAGCGCGGGGGGGACTAGTCTCTACGAGCAGTACTTC. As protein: CASSAGGTSLYEQYF.

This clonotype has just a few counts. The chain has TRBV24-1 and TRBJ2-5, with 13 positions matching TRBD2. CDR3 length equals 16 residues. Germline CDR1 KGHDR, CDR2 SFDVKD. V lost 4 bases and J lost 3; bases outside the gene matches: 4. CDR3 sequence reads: CATSDPGLAGEETQYF. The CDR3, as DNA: TGTGCCACCAGTGACCCTGGACTAGCGGGAGAAGAGACCCAGTACTTC.

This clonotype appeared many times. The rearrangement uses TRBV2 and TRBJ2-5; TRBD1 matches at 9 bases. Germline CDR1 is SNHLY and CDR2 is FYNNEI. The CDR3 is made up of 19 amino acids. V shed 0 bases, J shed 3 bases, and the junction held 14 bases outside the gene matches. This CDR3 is CASSEAFPGTGNVEETQYF. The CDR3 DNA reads TGTGCCAGCAGTGAAGCCTTCCCCGGGACAGGGAATGTCGAAGAGACCCAGTACTTC.

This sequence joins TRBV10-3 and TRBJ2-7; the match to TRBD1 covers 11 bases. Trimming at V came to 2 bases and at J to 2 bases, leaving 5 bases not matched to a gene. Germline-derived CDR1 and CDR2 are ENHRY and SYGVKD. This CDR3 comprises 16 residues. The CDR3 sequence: CAISEGQGALPYEQYF. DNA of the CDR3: TGTGCCATCAGTGAGGGACAGGGGGCGCTTCCCTACGAGCAGTACTTC.

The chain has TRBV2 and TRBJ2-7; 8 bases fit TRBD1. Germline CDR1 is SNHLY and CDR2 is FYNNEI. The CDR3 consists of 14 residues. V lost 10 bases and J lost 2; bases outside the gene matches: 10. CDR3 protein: CATLVGQATYEQYF. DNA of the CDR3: TGTGCCACCCTCGTGGGACAGGCAACCTACGAGCAGTACTTC.

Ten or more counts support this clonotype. CDR3 sequence reads: CSARRNAEGYTF. The CDR3 bases are TGCAGCGCTCGGAGAAATGCGGAAGGCTACACCTTC. This chain uses TRBV29-1 with TRBJ1-2; D unresolved. Germline values: CDR1 SQVTM, CDR2 ANQGSEA. The CDR3 is 12 amino acids. V was cut by 7 bases and J by 8 bases, with 17 bases left in between.

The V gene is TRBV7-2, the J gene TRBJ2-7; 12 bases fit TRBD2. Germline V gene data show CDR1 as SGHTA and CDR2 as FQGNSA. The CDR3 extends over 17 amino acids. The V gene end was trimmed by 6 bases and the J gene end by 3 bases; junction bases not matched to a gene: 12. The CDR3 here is CASSLSPASGRGYEQYF. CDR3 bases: TGTGCCAGCAGTTTAAGCCCGGCTAGCGGGAGGGGCTACGAGCAGTACTTC.

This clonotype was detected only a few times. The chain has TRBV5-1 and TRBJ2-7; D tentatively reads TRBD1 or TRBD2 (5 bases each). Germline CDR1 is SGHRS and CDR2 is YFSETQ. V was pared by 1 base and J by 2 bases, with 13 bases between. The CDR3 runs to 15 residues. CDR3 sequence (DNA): TGCGCCAGCAGCTTGACGGGGCACTCGACCTACGAGCAGTACTTC. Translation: CASSLTGHSTYEQYF.

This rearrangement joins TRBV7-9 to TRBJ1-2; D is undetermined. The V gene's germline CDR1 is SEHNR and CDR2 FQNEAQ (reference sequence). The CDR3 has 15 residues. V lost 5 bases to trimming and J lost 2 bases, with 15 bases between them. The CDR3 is CASSPGPTNNYGYTF. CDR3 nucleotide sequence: TGTGCCAGCAGCCCCGGACCTACAAACAACTATGGCTACACCTTC.

CDR3 bases: TGTGCCAGCAGTTACCCCCTGACTCGACAGGCTGAAGCTTTCTTT. This codes for CASSYPLTRQAEAFF. The J gene is TRBJ1-1, the V gene TRBV12-3 or TRBV12-4; possible D gene TRBD1, 6 bases. V lost 4 bases, J lost 6 bases, and 18 bases lay in between. CDR3 length: 15 residues.

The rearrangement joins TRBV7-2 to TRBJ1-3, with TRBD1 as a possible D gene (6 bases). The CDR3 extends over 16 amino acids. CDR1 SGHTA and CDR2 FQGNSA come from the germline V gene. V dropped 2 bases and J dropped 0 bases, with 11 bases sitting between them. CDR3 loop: CASSLQQGFSGNTIYF. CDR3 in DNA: TGTGCCAGCAGCTTACAACAGGGCTTCTCTGGAAACACCATATATTTT.

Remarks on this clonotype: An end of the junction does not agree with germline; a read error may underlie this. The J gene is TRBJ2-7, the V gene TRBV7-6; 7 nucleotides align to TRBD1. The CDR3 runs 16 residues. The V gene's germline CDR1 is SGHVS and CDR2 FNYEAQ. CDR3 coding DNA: TGCGCCAGCAGCCAACCAACCCGGGACAGATCCTACGAGCAGTACTTC. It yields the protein CASSQPTRDRSYEQYF.

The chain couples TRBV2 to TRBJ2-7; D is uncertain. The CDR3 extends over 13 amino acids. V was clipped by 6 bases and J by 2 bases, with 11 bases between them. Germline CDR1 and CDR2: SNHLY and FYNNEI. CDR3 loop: CASRSPLTYEQYF. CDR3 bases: TGTGCCAGCAGGAGCCCGTTAACCTACGAGCAGTACTTC.

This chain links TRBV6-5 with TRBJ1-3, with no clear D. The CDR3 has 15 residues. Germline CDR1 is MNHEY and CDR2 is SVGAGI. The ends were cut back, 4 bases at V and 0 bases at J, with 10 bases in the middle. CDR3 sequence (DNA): TGTGCCAGCAGTTCTCACCCGGCCTCTGGAAACACCATATATTTT. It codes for CASSSHPASGNTIYF.

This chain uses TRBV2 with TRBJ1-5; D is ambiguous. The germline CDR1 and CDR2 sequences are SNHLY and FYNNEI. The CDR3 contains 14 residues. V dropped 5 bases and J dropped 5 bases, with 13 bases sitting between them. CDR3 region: CASSSYTSHQPQHF. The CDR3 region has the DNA TGTGCCAGCAGTAGCTACACGAGCCATCAGCCCCAGCATTTT.

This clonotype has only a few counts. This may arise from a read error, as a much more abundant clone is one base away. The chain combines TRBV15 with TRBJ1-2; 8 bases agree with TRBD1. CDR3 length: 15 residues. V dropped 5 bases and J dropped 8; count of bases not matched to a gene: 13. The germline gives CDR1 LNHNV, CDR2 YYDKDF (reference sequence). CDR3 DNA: TGTGCCACCAGCCTAATCAGGGGGCTGACGGGCGGCTACACCTTC. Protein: CATSLIRGLTGGYTF.

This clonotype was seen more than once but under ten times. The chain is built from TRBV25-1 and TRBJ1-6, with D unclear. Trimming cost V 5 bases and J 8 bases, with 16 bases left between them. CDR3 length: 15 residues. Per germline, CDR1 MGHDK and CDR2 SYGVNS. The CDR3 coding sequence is TGTGCCAGCAGTCACCGGACGGAGGTGGATTCACCCCTCCACTTT. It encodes CASSHRTEVDSPLHF. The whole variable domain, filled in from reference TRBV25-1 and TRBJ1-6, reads EADIYQTPRYLVIGTGKKITLECSQTMGHDKMYWYQQDPGMELHLIHYSYGVNSTEKGDLSSESTVSRIRTEHFPLTLESARPSHTSQYLCASSHRTEVDSPLHFGNGTRLTVT.

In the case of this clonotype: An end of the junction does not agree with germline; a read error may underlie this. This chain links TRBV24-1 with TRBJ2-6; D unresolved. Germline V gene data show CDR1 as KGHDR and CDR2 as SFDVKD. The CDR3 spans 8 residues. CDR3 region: CASSFLTF. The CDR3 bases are TGTGCCAGCAGTTTCCTGACTTTC.

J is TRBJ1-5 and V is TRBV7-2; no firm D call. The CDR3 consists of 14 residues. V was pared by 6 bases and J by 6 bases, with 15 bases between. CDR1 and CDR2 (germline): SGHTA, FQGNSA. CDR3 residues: CASSYTPLRQPQHF. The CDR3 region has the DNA TGTGCCAGCAGTTACACCCCGCTTCGTCAGCCCCAGCATTTT.

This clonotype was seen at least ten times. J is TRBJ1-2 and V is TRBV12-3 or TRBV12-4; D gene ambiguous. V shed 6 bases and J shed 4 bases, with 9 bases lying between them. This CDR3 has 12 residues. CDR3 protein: CASSFRRYGYTF. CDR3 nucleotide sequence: TGTGCCAGCAGCTTCAGGCGCTATGGCTACACCTTC.

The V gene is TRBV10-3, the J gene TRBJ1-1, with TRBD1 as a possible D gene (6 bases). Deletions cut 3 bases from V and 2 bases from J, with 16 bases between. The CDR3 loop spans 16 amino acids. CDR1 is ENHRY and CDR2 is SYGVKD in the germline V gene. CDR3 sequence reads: CAISETISGTNTEAFF. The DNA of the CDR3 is TGTGCCATCAGTGAAACCATATCCGGGACAAACACTGAAGCTTTCTTT.

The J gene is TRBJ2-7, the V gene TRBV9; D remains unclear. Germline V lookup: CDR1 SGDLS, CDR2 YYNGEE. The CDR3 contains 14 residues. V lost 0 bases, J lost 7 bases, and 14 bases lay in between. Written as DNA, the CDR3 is TGTGCCAGCAGCGTAGCTCCGGGCTTAGGTGAGCAGTACTTC. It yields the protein CASSVAPGLGEQYF.

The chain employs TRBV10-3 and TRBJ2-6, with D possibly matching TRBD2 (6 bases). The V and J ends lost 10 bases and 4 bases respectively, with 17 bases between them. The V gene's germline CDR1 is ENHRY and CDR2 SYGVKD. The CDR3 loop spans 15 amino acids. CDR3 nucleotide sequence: TGTGCCAGCAGCCGAACTAGCAGAGGGGCCAACGTCCTGACTTTC. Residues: CASSRTSRGANVLTF.

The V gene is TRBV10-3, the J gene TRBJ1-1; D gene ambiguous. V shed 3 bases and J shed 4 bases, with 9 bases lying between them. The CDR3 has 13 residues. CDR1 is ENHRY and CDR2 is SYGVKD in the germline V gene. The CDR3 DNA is TGTGCCATCAGTGAAGTTCAGGTCACTGAAGCTTTCTTT. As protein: CAISEVQVTEAFF.

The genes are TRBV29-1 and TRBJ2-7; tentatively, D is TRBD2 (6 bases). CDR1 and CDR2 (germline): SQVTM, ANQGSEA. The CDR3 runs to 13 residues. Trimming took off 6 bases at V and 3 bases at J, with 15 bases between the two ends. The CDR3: CSVLSWGDYEQYF. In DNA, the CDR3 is TGCAGCGTCCTGTCCTGGGGGGACTACGAGCAGTACTTC.

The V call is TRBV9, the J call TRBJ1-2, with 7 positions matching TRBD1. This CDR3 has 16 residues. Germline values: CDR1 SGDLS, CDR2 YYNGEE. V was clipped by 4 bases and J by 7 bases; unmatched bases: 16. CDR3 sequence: CASSLGGQGGLSGYTF. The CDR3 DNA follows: TGTGCCAGCAGCCTAGGCGGGCAGGGGGGCCTTAGTGGCTACACCTTC.

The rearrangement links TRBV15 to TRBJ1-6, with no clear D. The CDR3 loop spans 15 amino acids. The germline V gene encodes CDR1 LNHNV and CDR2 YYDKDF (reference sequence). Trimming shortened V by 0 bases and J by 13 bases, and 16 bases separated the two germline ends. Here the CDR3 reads CATSRDRGLGQPLHF. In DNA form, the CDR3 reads TGTGCCACCAGCAGAGATCGGGGTCTGGGTCAGCCCCTCCACTTT.

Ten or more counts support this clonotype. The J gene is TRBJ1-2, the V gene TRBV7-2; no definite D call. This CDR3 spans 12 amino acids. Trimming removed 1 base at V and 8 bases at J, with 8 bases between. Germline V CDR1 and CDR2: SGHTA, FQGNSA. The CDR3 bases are TGTGCCAGCAGCTTAGTTGGGTTAGGCTACACCTTC. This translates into CASSLVGLGYTF.